The 26 T cell receptor beta chains below come from one sample, sequenced in a study of blood T cell repertoires in COVID-19. Measured with immunoSEQ multiplex PCR; TCRdb has only the in-frame clones, and not every one. Among tens of thousands of clones listed, about 84% were seen once. Sequencing was performed on peripheral blood. The receptors derive from a human donor in a cohort sampled during active COVID-19.

This clone counts as medium-sized (0.01 to 0.1%). The junction does not match germline at one end; this may be a read error. The chain combines TRBV29-1 with TRBJ1-1; the match to TRBD1 covers 8 bases. The CDR3 is made up of 15 amino acids. CDR1 and CDR2 from the germline V gene are SQVTM and ANQGSEA. This CDR3 is CSVASGTGVKTEAFF. DNA of the CDR3: TGCAGCGTTGCATCCGGGACAGGTGTGAAAACTGAAGCTTTCTTT. Full variable domain (outside the CDR3, taken from reference TRBV29-1 and TRBJ1-1): SAVISQKPSRDICQRGTSLTIQCQVDSQVTMMFWYRQQPGQSLTLIATANQGSEATYESGFVIDKFPISRPNLTFSTLTVSNMSPEDSSIYLCSVASGTGVKTEAFFGQGTRLTVV.

The J gene is TRBJ2-2, the V gene TRBV19; TRBD1 agrees at 8 bases. V shed 6 bases and J 5 bases; nucleotides not matched to a gene: 8. Germline lookup yields CDR1 LNHDA and CDR2 SQIVND (reference sequence). The CDR3 loop spans 15 amino acids. This CDR3 is CASRRDRWETGELFF. The CDR3 DNA reads TGTGCCAGTAGACGGGACAGGTGGGAGACCGGGGAGCTGTTTTTT.

The V and J genes are TRBV25-1 and TRBJ2-7; 7 bases are shared with TRBD2. Trimming removed 4 bases from V and 8 bases from J; junction bases left unmatched: 11. CDR3 length equals 14 residues. Germline V lookup: CDR1 MGHDK, CDR2 SYGVNS. CDR3 DNA sequence: TGTGCCAGCAGTGCCCCGGGACTAAACCGGAAGCAGTACTTC. The encoded protein is CASSAPGLNRKQYF.

This CDR3 is CASSYLGTGEIEQYF. Here the CDR3 DNA reads TGTGCCAGCAGTTACTTGGGGACAGGGGAAATCGAGCAGTACTTC. The chain joins TRBV28 to TRBJ2-7; 10 bases align to TRBD1. The CDR3 extends over 15 amino acids. V was pared by 4 bases and J by 6 bases, with 9 bases of the junction left unmatched. In germline, CDR1 is MDHEN, CDR2 SYDVKM.

The chain has TRBV24-1 and TRBJ2-4; D unresolved. The ends were cut back, 9 bases at V and 0 bases at J, with 8 bases in the middle. The CDR3 spans 13 residues. Germline V gives CDR1 KGHDR, CDR2 SFDVKD. The CDR3 bases are TGTGCCACCGAGTTCTTAGCCAAAAACATTCAGTACTTC. It yields the protein CATEFLAKNIQYF.

The chain carries TRBV4-1 and TRBJ2-1; D may be TRBD2 (6 bases). Germline CDR1 is MGHRA and CDR2 is YSYEKL. This CDR3 contains 14 residues. The V end lost 1 base, the J end lost 4 bases, and 8 bases lay between the germline ends. Here the CDR3 DNA reads TGCGCCAGCAGCCAAGGGGACTCTTACAATGAGCAGTTCTTC. Encoded protein: CASSQGDSYNEQFF.

V is TRBV4-2 and J is TRBJ2-3, with D tentatively TRBD1 (7 bases). The CDR3 loop spans 20 amino acids. Germline values: CDR1 LGHNA, CDR2 YNFKEQ. Trimming took 0 bases from V and 0 from J, leaving 22 bases between them. The CDR3 DNA reads as TGTGCCAGCAGCCAAGATAGTTACAGGGGCACTAGCAGGAGCACAGATACGCAGTATTTT. Amino acids: CASSQDSYRGTSRSTDTQYF.

This clone was observed a few times. This chain connects TRBV3-1 (or the pseudogene TRBV3-2) to TRBJ1-2; TRBD1 agrees at 7 bases. Germline loops: CDR1 LGHDT, CDR2 YNNKEL (reference sequence). With V trimmed by 4 bases and J by 5 bases, 13 bases remained unmatched. This CDR3 comprises 16 residues. The CDR3 protein is CASSPGEGAFWYGYTF. The CDR3 nucleotides are TGTGCCAGCAGCCCCGGCGAGGGGGCTTTTTGGTATGGCTACACCTTC.

V gene TRBV19 combines with J gene TRBJ1-4; D is unresolved. Trimming took off 3 bases at V and 7 bases at J, with 12 bases between the two ends. The germline CDR1 and CDR2 sequences are LNHDA and SQIVND (reference sequence). The CDR3 has 14 residues. The CDR3 nucleotides are TGTGCCAGTAGTATTAGGGAGCACGGTGAAAAACTGTTTTTT. Translating gives CASSIREHGEKLFF. Using reference TRBV19 and TRBJ1-4 for the parts outside the CDR3, the full variable domain is DGGITQSPKYLFRKEGQNVTLSCEQNLNHDAMYWYRQDPGQGLRLIYYSQIVNDFQKGDIAEGYSVSREKKESFPLTVTSAQKNPTAFYLCASSIREHGEKLFFGSGTQLSVL.

The genes are TRBV19 and TRBJ1-1; D not resolved. Trimming pared 6 bases from V and 6 bases from J, leaving 14 bases between. The CDR3 covers 13 residues. From germline, CDR1 is LNHDA and CDR2 SQIVND (reference sequence). The CDR3 here is CASRGGRWAEAFF. DNA of the CDR3: TGTGCCAGTAGGGGAGGGCGGTGGGCTGAAGCTTTCTTT.

The chain couples TRBV5-1 to TRBJ2-5; no clear D gene. V was clipped by 0 bases and J by 3 bases, with 9 bases between them. The CDR3 length is 14 residues. Per germline, CDR1 SGHRS and CDR2 YFSETQ. CDR3 nucleotides: TGCGCCAGCAGCTTGGCGAGCGTCAAAGAGACCCAGTACTTC. Residues: CASSLASVKETQYF.

Of note for this clone: The sample holds other DNA sequences that translate to the same CDR3. J is TRBJ2-7 and V is TRBV3-1 (or the pseudogene TRBV3-2); no clear D gene. The CDR3 is 11 amino acids. Germline V gene lookup returns CDR1 LGHDT and CDR2 YNNKEL (reference sequence). Trimming shortened V by 1 base and J by 6 bases, and 4 bases separated the two germline ends. CDR3 nucleotide sequence: TGTGCCAGCAGCCAAGCAGGCGAGCAGTACTTC. Translated: CASSQAGEQYF.

V gene TRBV6-5 combines with J gene TRBJ2-7; TRBD1 matches 7 bases. Germline CDR1 MNHEY, CDR2 SVGAGI. V was pared by 11 bases and J by 5 bases, with 18 bases of the junction left unmatched. CDR3 length equals 15 residues. The CDR3 DNA is TGTGCCTGCCTGGACAGGCCGATCATCTCGAACGAGCAGTACTTC. Its protein product is CACLDRPIISNEQYF.

The gene calls are TRBV7-8 and TRBJ2-3; 8 bases align to TRBD2. The length of the CDR3 is 12 residues. V lost 6 bases to trimming and J lost 4 bases; unmatched junction nucleotides: 0. The germline V gene encodes CDR1 SGHVS and CDR2 FQNEAQ. The CDR3: CASRREADTQYF. Here the CDR3 DNA reads TGTGCCAGCAGGCGGGAGGCAGATACGCAGTATTTT.

CDR3 amino acids: CASSQTGGEAEAFF. CDR3 DNA sequence: TGTGCCAGCAGTCAAACAGGGGGCGAGGCTGAAGCTTTCTTT. The chain joins TRBV25-1 to TRBJ1-1, with 9 bases matching TRBD1. Trimming at V came to 5 bases and at J to 6 bases, leaving 7 bases not matched to a gene. The CDR3 length is 14 residues. Germline CDR1 is MGHDK and CDR2 is SYGVNS.

The chain's CDR3 is CASRKARVTSTDTQYF. The CDR3 DNA reads as TGCGCCAGCAGGAAGGCCAGGGTAACTAGCACAGATACGCAGTATTTT. This rearrangement joins TRBV10-2 to TRBJ2-3, with a tentative D call TRBD1 (5 bases). Trimming took 6 bases from V and 0 from J, leaving 16 bases between them. This CDR3 region has 16 residues. Germline CDR1 and CDR2: WSHSY and SAAADI.

The rearrangement links TRBV27 to TRBJ1-6, with D uncertain. The germline V gene has CDR1 MNHEY and CDR2 SMNVEV (reference sequence). V shed 5 bases and J shed 7 bases, with 15 bases lying between them. The CDR3 sequence is 15 residues long. The DNA of the CDR3 is TGTGCCAGCAGTCAAGCGGGCAGGTTCAATTCACCCCTCCACTTT. This gives the protein CASSQAGRFNSPLHF.

This chain uses TRBV19 with TRBJ1-5; possible D gene TRBD1, 5 bases. This CDR3 is built from 13 residues. The V gene lost 4 bases and the J gene lost 4 bases, with 8 bases spanning the gap. CDR1 and CDR2 (germline): LNHDA, SQIVND (reference sequence). The CDR3 DNA reads TGTGCCAGTAGTACGTCAGGGAATCAGCCCCAGCATTTT. The encoded protein is CASSTSGNQPQHF.

Only a few counts were recorded for this clone. At one boundary the junction diverges from the germline segment, which might be a read error. V usage is TRBV18 and J usage is TRBJ2-1; D might be TRBD2 (5 bases). Looked up from germline, CDR1 is KGHSH and CDR2 is LQKENI. This CDR3 spans 14 amino acids. CDR3 residues: CASSSPSGWNEQFF. CDR3 coding DNA: TGTGCCAGCTCATCACCCAGCGGTTGGAATGAGCAGTTCTTC.

V gene TRBV30 combines with J gene TRBJ2-7, with TRBD2 matching over 8 bases. J gave up 7 bases and V 4 bases, and 12 bases lay outside the gene matches. Germline V lookup: CDR1 GTSNPN, CDR2 SVGIG (reference sequence). The CDR3 length is 14 residues. DNA of the CDR3: TGTGCCTGGAAGACGGGAGGGTCCCTTGGTGAGCAGTACTTC. Encoded protein: CAWKTGGSLGEQYF.

The CDR3 loop reads CASSPRDSSYEQYF. CDR3 in DNA: TGTGCCAGCAGCCCGCGGGACTCTTCGTACGAGCAGTACTTC. This sequence joins TRBV7-6 and TRBJ2-7, with a possible D match to TRBD2 (6 bases). Trimming left V 5 bases short and J 4 bases short, with 15 bases between. CDR1 SGHVS and CDR2 FNYEAQ come from the germline V gene. This CDR3 has 14 residues.

CDR3 coding DNA: TGTGCCAGCAGCTTACTAGAGAGCTCTGGAAACACCATATATTTT. Amino acid sequence: CASSLLESSGNTIYF. V usage is TRBV7-9 and J usage is TRBJ1-3, with unresolved D. Trimming took off 2 bases at V and 0 bases at J, with 8 bases between the two ends. The germline V gene has CDR1 SEHNR and CDR2 FQNEAQ (reference sequence). The CDR3 has 15 amino acids. The variable domain in full, with the rest retrieved from reference TRBV7-9 and TRBJ1-3, is DTGVSQNPRHKITKRGQNVTFRCDPISEHNRLYWYRQTLGQGPEFLTYFQNEAQLEKSRLLSDRFSAERPKGSFSTLEIQRTEQGDSAMYLCASSLLESSGNTIYFGEGSWLTVV.

This sequence joins TRBV30 and TRBJ1-6; perhaps TRBD1 as D (6 bases). The germline gives CDR1 GTSNPN, CDR2 SVGIG (reference sequence). The germline V and J ends were trimmed by 2 bases and 9 bases, with 17 bases remaining between them. This CDR3 is built from 15 residues. The CDR3 sequence: CAWSTNTGSTSPLHF. CDR3 DNA sequence: TGTGCCTGGAGTACCAATACAGGGTCGACTTCACCCCTCCACTTT.

V usage is TRBV6-5 and J usage is TRBJ1-1; TRBD1 matches 8 bases. Germline V gene data show CDR1 as MNHEY and CDR2 as SVGAGI. V was pared by 6 bases and J by 3 bases, with 9 bases of the junction left unmatched. There are 15 residues in the CDR3. The CDR3 spells CASSTTGQADTEAFF. The CDR3 coding sequence is TGTGCCAGCAGCACCACGGGACAGGCAGACACTGAAGCTTTCTTT.

The CDR3 DNA follows: TGTGCCAGCAGCCCTAGGACTAGCGGGGTTGTGTACGAGCAGTACTTC. This translates into CASSPRTSGVVYEQYF. The chain uses TRBV9 and TRBJ2-7; TRBD2 matches 12 bases. The CDR3 is made up of 16 amino acids. Germline assignment: CDR1 SGDLS and CDR2 YYNGEE. The trim removed 4 bases at V and 4 bases at J, leaving 9 bases unmatched.

The chain employs TRBV2 and TRBJ2-7, with D unresolved. The CDR3 has 14 amino acids. The germline V and J ends were trimmed by 8 bases and 1 base, with 15 bases remaining between them. CDR1 is SNHLY and CDR2 is FYNNEI in the germline V gene. CDR3 bases: TGTGCCAGCCAACTCCGAGGATCTTCCTACGAGCAGTACTTC. As protein: CASQLRGSSYEQYF.